Below, 19 T cell receptor beta chains from the same sample are listed, as sequenced in a study of blood T cell repertoires in COVID-19. Data came from immunoSEQ multiplex PCR; TCRdb stores just in-frame clones and leaves some out. The sample has roughly 70,000 clones, about 86% seen once; the top ten hold roughly 4.8%. The sample consisted of peripheral blood. These receptors were taken from a woman between 55 and 75 years old with acute or convalescent COVID-19.

The chain combines TRBV4-1 with TRBJ1-2, with D possibly matching TRBD1 (5 bases). This CDR3 comprises 15 residues. The germline CDR1 and CDR2 sequences are MGHRA and YSYEKL. Between the trimmed V and J ends, which lost 0 bases and 3 bases, there was a span of 11 bases. The CDR3 spells CASSQEAGLDYGYTF. The CDR3 DNA reads as TGCGCCAGCAGCCAAGAGGCAGGGTTGGACTATGGCTACACCTTC.

V is TRBV13 and J is TRBJ2-7; 11 nucleotides match TRBD2. The germline gives CDR1 PRHDT, CDR2 FYEKMQ (reference sequence). This CDR3 has 15 amino acids. V lost 3 bases to trimming and J lost 1 base; unmatched junction nucleotides: 2. CDR3 DNA: TGTGCCAGCAGCTTCGTAGCGGGGGGGTCCTACGAGCAGTACTTC. Translated: CASSFVAGGSYEQYF.

To note about this clone: This sample includes further DNA sequences coding for the same CDR3. The rearrangement joins TRBV10-3 to TRBJ1-2, with 9 positions matching TRBD1. The germline gives CDR1 ENHRY, CDR2 SYGVKD. V shed 6 bases, J shed 5 bases, and the junction held 7 bases outside the gene matches. The CDR3 has 14 residues. The CDR3 sequence: CAISLGQGSYGYTF. In DNA, the CDR3 is TGTGCCATCAGCCTCGGACAGGGGTCATATGGCTACACCTTC.

This clone was picked up one time. For the CDR3, the DNA is TGCAGCGTTGTGAAGGGGGCCGAGCAGTACTTC. It yields the protein CSVVKGAEQYF. V usage is TRBV29-1 and J usage is TRBJ2-7, with 7 bases aligning to TRBD1. Germline V CDR1 and CDR2: SQVTM, ANQGSEA. J was trimmed by 6 bases and V by 4 bases; bases with no gene match: 3. The CDR3 sequence is 11 residues long.

This chain uses TRBV3-1 (or the pseudogene TRBV3-2) with TRBJ2-1; TRBD1 matches at 8 bases. This CDR3 is built from 17 residues. Unmatched junction bases numbered 11, after V lost 0 bases and J lost 7 bases. CDR1 and CDR2 from the germline V gene are LGHDT and YNNKEL (reference sequence). The CDR3, as DNA: TGTGCCAGCAGCCAAGATCTTCTGGACAGGGACTTAAATGAGCAGTTCTTC. Translation: CASSQDLLDRDLNEQFF.

The genes are TRBV15 and TRBJ1-5; no clear D. CDR1 and CDR2 from the germline V gene are LNHNV and YYDKDF (reference sequence). The CDR3 totals 16 residues. V lost 0 bases to trimming and J lost 5 bases, with 14 bases between them. DNA for the CDR3: TGTGCCACCAGCAGAGATAGAGGGCGCGCGGATCAGCCCCAGCATTTT. It encodes CATSRDRGRADQPQHF.

This chain connects TRBV3-1 (or the pseudogene TRBV3-2) to TRBJ1-2; D unclear. Per germline, CDR1 LGHDT and CDR2 YNNKEL (reference sequence). Trimming took off 2 bases at V and 4 bases at J, with 11 bases between the two ends. The CDR3 runs to 14 residues. The CDR3 DNA reads as TGTGCCAGCAGCCAATCCAGGCCCTTCTATGGCTACACCTTC. Translating it yields CASSQSRPFYGYTF.

V is TRBV10-2 and J is TRBJ1-5; D remains ambiguous. In germline, CDR1 is WSHSY, CDR2 SAAADI. This CDR3 comprises 13 residues. V shed 9 bases and J shed 4 bases, with 13 bases lying between them. The CDR3 bases are TGCGCCAGTGCTGATTCGGTTAATCAGCCCCAGCATTTT. Residues: CASADSVNQPQHF.

This chain connects TRBV6-5 to TRBJ1-2, with D hard to call. V lost 6 bases and J lost 1, with 6 bases in between. This CDR3 is 12 amino acids long. The germline V gene has CDR1 MNHEY and CDR2 SVGAGI. CDR3 nucleotide sequence: TGTGCCAGCAGCAGGAATAACTATGGCTACACCTTC. It is translated as CASSRNNYGYTF.

The chain couples TRBV6-4 to TRBJ1-2, with TRBD1 matching over 9 bases. This CDR3 spans 12 amino acids. In germline, CDR1 is MRHNA, CDR2 SNTAGT. V lost 4 bases, J lost 10 bases, and 4 bases stayed unmatched. The CDR3 DNA reads as TGTGCCAGCAGTGGCGGGACAGGGTTCTACACCTTC. It codes for CASSGGTGFYTF.

The V call is TRBV11-2, the J call TRBJ1-1, with unresolved D. The CDR3 runs 14 residues. V was cut by 1 base and J by 8 bases, with 14 bases left in between. CDR1 and CDR2 (germline): SGHAT, FQNNGV. The CDR3 sequence is CASSLGGFRVEAFF. CDR3 bases: TGTGCCAGCAGCTTAGGAGGTTTTCGTGTCGAAGCTTTCTTT.

The chain employs TRBV19 and TRBJ1-5; TRBD1 matches 11 bases. The germline V gene encodes CDR1 LNHDA and CDR2 SQIVND (reference sequence). This CDR3 spans 15 amino acids. Germline trimming cut 4 bases from V and 4 bases from J; bases unmatched to any gene: 3. The CDR3 nucleotides are TGTGCCAGTAGTAAGGGACAGGGGGAAAATCAGCCCCAGCATTTT. This gives the protein CASSKGQGENQPQHF.

The genes are TRBV7-9 and TRBJ1-3; D not resolved. With 7 bases removed from V and 1 base from J, the gap between germline ends came to 20 bases. The CDR3 has 17 residues. CDR1 and CDR2 from the germline V gene are SEHNR and FQNEAQ (reference sequence). CDR3 in amino acids: CASTLAGSGLSGNTIYF. The CDR3 bases are TGTGCCAGCACCCTCGCGGGCTCAGGTTTGTCTGGAAACACCATATATTTT.

The rearrangement joins TRBV10-3 to TRBJ1-1; D not resolved. CDR3 length equals 15 residues. V shed 3 bases and J shed 4 bases, with 15 bases lying between them. The germline gives CDR1 ENHRY, CDR2 SYGVKD. This chain's CDR3 is CAISDPDQRGTEAFF. CDR3 nucleotide sequence: TGTGCCATCAGTGACCCTGACCAAAGAGGCACTGAAGCTTTCTTT.

A single count supports this clone. The junction departs from germline at one end; a sequencing error may be responsible. The chain recombines TRBV24-1 with TRBJ2-6, with a possible D match to TRBD1 (7 bases). The CDR3 runs 13 residues. Germline V gene data show CDR1 as KGHDR and CDR2 as SFDVKD. The CDR3: CATSGQGGNVLTF. The CDR3, as DNA: TGTGCCACCAGTGGCCAGGGGGGCAACGTCCTGACTTTC.

The chain uses TRBV2 and TRBJ1-6; 7 bases align to TRBD1. Per germline, CDR1 SNHLY and CDR2 FYNNEI. The CDR3 has 16 amino acids. The V and J ends lost 6 bases and 8 bases, in that order; junction bases with no gene match: 13. The CDR3 DNA follows: TGTGCCAGCAGGGGTACAGGGGCTATGGAGTATTCACCCCTCCACTTT. Protein product: CASRGTGAMEYSPLHF.

This clone was observed a single time. The rearrangement uses TRBV3-1 (or the pseudogene TRBV3-2) and TRBJ2-1; the D gene is possibly TRBD1 (6 bases). The CDR3 totals 11 residues. The V and J ends lost 7 bases and 8 bases respectively, with 9 bases between them. The germline V gene encodes CDR1 LGHDT and CDR2 YNNKEL (reference sequence). In DNA form, the CDR3 reads TGTGCCAGCAAGGGACACGATGAGCAGTTCTTC. This encodes CASKGHDEQFF.

V usage is TRBV5-1 and J usage is TRBJ1-1, with TRBD1 identical over 7 bases. The CDR3 is 14 amino acids. The ends lost 4 bases at V and 11 bases at J; junction bases unmatched: 14. CDR1 is SGHRS and CDR2 is YFSETQ in the germline V gene. The CDR3 spells CASSPGQPPILAFF. CDR3 sequence (DNA): TGCGCCAGCAGCCCGGGACAGCCTCCCATTTTGGCTTTCTTT.

This clone was counted only a few times. CDR3 in DNA: TGTGCCAGCAGCTTAGATAGCGGTGGGGGACGGCCCCAGCATTTT. It specifies CASSLDSGGGRPQHF. This chain links TRBV7-9 with TRBJ1-5; maybe TRBD1 (5 bases). This CDR3 has 15 residues. From germline, CDR1 is SEHNR and CDR2 FQNEAQ (reference sequence). The V gene lost 1 base and the J gene lost 9 bases, with 16 bases spanning the gap.